This TCR beta chain was recovered during a study of T cells in Graves' hyperthyroidism and ophthalmopathy (dated by TCRdb to about 2019). For the study in its entirety: Peripheral blood samples were taken at the time of initial diagnosis, prior to any treatment. A discovery cohort of roughly 100 patients, fewer than 50 with Graves' ophthalmopathy and roughly 59 with stable Graves' hyperthyroidism, was used to find distinguishing TCR V-J signatures. An independent validation cohort of about 20 hyperthyroidism patients and 17 patients who later progressed to ophthalmopathy tested prospective prediction of ophthalmopathy. The 100 discovery patients were randomly split 7:3 into training and test sets. In addition, the study compared T-cell repertoires in thyroid tissue and in blood from roughly 6 Graves' hyperthyroidism patients. After sampling, hyperthyroidism patients received methimazole starting at 30 mg daily, and ophthalmopathy patients received high-dose intravenous methylprednisolone. The paper describes TCR Vbeta CDR3 sequencing of 120 to 150 peripheral blood samples, made up of 43 ophthalmopathy patients, over 70 hyperthyroidism patients and roughly 17 progressor patients.

The TCR beta CDR3 regions were amplified from RNA transcripts. The first round of RT-PCR for the TCR CDR3 was performed with the HTBI primer set and the Qiagen OneStep RT-PCR kit. The libraries were constructed in a second round of multiplex PCR and then size-selected and purified. Paired-end sequencing of the libraries was performed with 100 bp reads on an Illumina HiSeq2000. Concerning the study's data processing: SOAPnuke was used to process the raw data, with reads discarded if the reads contained adapters or uncalled bases, had a mean Phred below 15, or lacked an exact constant-primer or identifier match. High-quality paired reads were merged using COPE v1.2.5, and each unique nucleotide sequence was defined as a clonotype. Clonotypes were aligned to IMGT TRBV, TRBD and TRBJ reference segments using MiTCR v1.1. The analysis included only V-J combinations with a frequency above 0.0001, which together covered 99.2% of the repertoires. The TCS score was defined as F50 (clonal expansion) divided by E x V (chaos), with BLOSUM62-based TCRdist calculated between CDR3 peptides within each V-J. Welch's t-statistics and random forest reduced roughly 530 V-J features to about 13, which were used in a naive Bayes classifier (R e1071). TCRdb cleaned the public reads at Q25 with fastp, built clones with MiXCR and kept in-frame beta chains. Rows merge per CDR3 protein into single entries with the most common DNA and genes. In this record, the V and J calls reflect TCRdb's handling and not the investigators' own analysis. The sample yields approximately 400,000 distinct CDR3 sequences; approximately 19% were counted once. Of the sample, 3% to 4.5% falls within the top ten clones.

The investigation overall reported the following: Most expanded thyroid clonotypes (frequency above 0.001) were also detected in blood, a finding suggesting that blood repertoires may reflect thyroid immune responses. During validation, the model predicted progression to ophthalmopathy a median of approximately 6.5 months ahead of onset, with 60% to 71% sensitivity and almost 75% specificity. A 13 V-J signature model separated ophthalmopathy from stable hyperthyroidism, with nearly 90% sensitivity and 81.08% specificity in cross-validation and 80%/75% in testing. No statistical method was used to fix the sample size in advance, and group allocation was not hidden from the investigators.

The table lists this clonotype with many counts. Which antigen it targets is not known. The sample holds no much larger clone one base away, and base qualities are not on file. Stable Graves' hyperthyroidism was defined as no progression to ophthalmopathy during 18 months of follow-up. The hyperthyroidism patients were between 18 and 65 years old and newly diagnosed, with a disease duration of less than 2 months. The study excluded patients with uncontrolled infections, other autoimmune diseases, pregnancy or lactation. Diagnoses were based on clinical symptoms, serum thyroxine and TRAb, thyroid ultrasound and orbital computed tomography. PBMCs were isolated from roughly 10 ml of fresh peripheral blood by Ficoll-Paque density gradient centrifugation. Total RNA was extracted using Trizol reagent, and RNA quality was assessed on an Agilent 2100 Bioanalyzer. Taken from cysteine to phenylalanine, the CDR3 has 16 residues. This entry keeps only the CDR3 DNA: 48 bases, framed from base 1. Sequences SQVTM (CDR1) and ANQGSEA (CDR2) are obtained from the germline V gene. V loses 7 bases at its end and J loses 1 base; junction bases beyond the gene matches: 15.

The sequenced sample was blood. The clonotype originates from a woman between 18 and 29 years old with Graves' hyperthyroidism. This chain is built from TRBV29-1 and TRBJ1-1; 7 bases in the junction line up with TRBD1. The nucleotides read TGCAGCGCCCGAAGGAACAGAGGACAGGCGAACACTGAAGCTTTCTTT. Translation gives CSARRNRGQANTEAFF. Joined to the reference TRBV29-1 and TRBJ1-1 proteins, this CDR3 gives the full variable domain: SAVISQKPSRDICQRGTSLTIQCQVDSQVTMMFWYRQQPGQSLTLIATANQGSEATYESGFVIDKFPISRPNLTFSTLTVSNMSPEDSSIYLCSARRNRGQANTEAFFGQGTRLTVV.